A single sample is the source of the 16 T cell receptor beta chains below, sequenced in a study of neurological immune-mediated disorders. Time point reported: longitudinal time-point 1 (baseline). TCRdb itself ran the 5' RACE reads through MiXCR, one entry per CDR3 protein. The repertoire includes 40,000 or so distinct CDR3 sequences, roughly 3.1% of them detected once, and more than 7% sits in the top ten. The sample taken for sequencing was PBMCs. The receptors were gathered from a woman aged 55-70 years with multiple sclerosis.

In its sample, this clonotype was seen a few times. Compared with germline, one end of the junction differs, possibly owing to a read error. The genes are TRBV4-1 and TRBJ1-4, with D hard to call. The length of the CDR3 is 12 residues. From germline, CDR1 is MGHRA and CDR2 YSYEKL. CDR3 sequence (DNA): TGCGACAGCAGCATGGTGGGTGAAAAACTGTTTTTT. Amino acids: CDSSMVGEKLFF.

By share, this clonotype ranks as medium-sized (0.01 to 0.1%). The CDR3 region has the DNA TGCGCCAGCAGCTTGGATGGGGGTCGAGAGACCCAGTACTTC. Residues: CASSLDGGRETQYF. The genes are TRBV5-1 and TRBJ2-5; D is possibly TRBD1 or TRBD2 (5 bases each). Germline lookup yields CDR1 SGHRS and CDR2 YFSETQ. The V end was cut by 0 bases, the J end by 4 bases, with 10 bases between. This CDR3 region has 14 residues. Together with reference TRBV5-1 and TRBJ2-5, the CDR3 gives the full variable domain: KAGVTQTPRYLIKTRGQQVTLSCSPISGHRSVSWYQQTPGQGLQFLFEYFSETQRNKGNFPGRFSGRQFSNSRSEMNVSTLELGDSALYLCASSLDGGRETQYFGPGTRLLVL.

This clonotype was recorded many times. The gene calls are TRBV7-7 and TRBJ2-2; D is uncertain. V was shortened by 2 bases and J by 7 bases, with 5 bases between the two germline ends. The CDR3 length is 12 residues. CDR1 is SSHAT, CDR2 FNYEAQ, per germline (reference sequence). Here the CDR3 reads CASSLKDGELFF. The CDR3 DNA reads TGTGCCAGCAGCTTAAAGGACGGGGAGCTGTTTTTT.

This clonotype was counted many times. The chain employs TRBV20-1 and TRBJ1-4; D unresolved. V lost 5 bases and J lost 7, with 11 bases in between. The germline CDR1 and CDR2 sequences are DFQATT and SNEGSKA (reference sequence). CDR3 length equals 12 residues. The DNA for the CDR3 is TGCAGTGCTGGGGAGTTGGGTGAAAAACTGTTTTTT. Its protein is CSAGELGEKLFF.

This clonotype was seen ten or more times. The rearrangement joins TRBV19 to TRBJ2-7; 10 bases are a match to TRBD1. Per the germline V gene, CDR1 is LNHDA and CDR2 is SQIVND (reference sequence). The V and J ends lost 7 bases and 5 bases, in that order; junction bases with no gene match: 8. The CDR3 extends over 14 amino acids. The CDR3 reads CASNDRGRRDEQYF. The CDR3 DNA follows: TGTGCCAGTAACGACAGGGGGCGACGGGACGAGCAGTACTTC.

By sample share, this clonotype is medium-sized. The V and J genes are TRBV11-3 and TRBJ2-1; possibly TRBD2 for D (5 bases). The CDR3 contains 13 residues. The germline V gene encodes CDR1 SGHNT and CDR2 YENEEA. V dropped 5 bases and J dropped 7 bases, with 12 bases sitting between them. The CDR3 reads CASSGNRGNEQFF. The CDR3 region has the DNA TGTGCCAGCAGCGGAAATCGGGGAAATGAGCAGTTCTTC. The whole variable domain, filled in from reference TRBV11-3 and TRBJ2-1, reads EAGVVQSPRYKIIEKKQPVAFWCNPISGHNTLYWYLQNLGQGPELLIRYENEEAVDDSQLPKDRFSAERLKGVDSTLKIQPAELGDSAVYLCASSGNRGNEQFFGPGTRLTVL.

This clonotype was counted many times. The chain recombines TRBV3-1 with TRBJ2-1; possibly TRBD1 or TRBD2 for D (6 bases each). V was shortened by 0 bases and J by 6 bases, with 15 bases between the two germline ends. The CDR3 is 16 residues long. Germline V gives CDR1 LGHDT, CDR2 YNNKEL (reference sequence). CDR3 in amino acids: CASSQEIGGAFNEQFF. Here the CDR3 DNA reads TGTGCCAGCAGCCAAGAAATCGGGGGCGCCTTCAATGAGCAGTTCTTC.

This clonotype was detected many times. This rearrangement joins TRBV20-1 to TRBJ2-1; D might be TRBD1 or TRBD2, each matching 5 bases. The CDR3 totals 12 residues. Per the germline V gene, CDR1 is DFQATT and CDR2 is SNEGSKA (reference sequence). V was trimmed by 6 bases and J by 6 bases, leaving 12 bases between them. The DNA for the CDR3 is TGCAGTGCCCCCGTGGGGGTCAATGAGCAGTTCTTC. It codes for CSAPVGVNEQFF.

This clonotype has a count of ten or more. The chain couples TRBV4-1 to TRBJ2-1, with D unclear. Trimming pared 2 bases from V and 11 bases from J, leaving 16 bases between. The CDR3 length is 14 residues. Germline V gene lookup returns CDR1 MGHRA and CDR2 YSYEKL. CDR3 sequence reads: CASSQPANRAQQFF. Written as DNA, the CDR3 is TGCGCCAGCAGCCAACCGGCTAACCGGGCCCAGCAGTTCTTC.

This clonotype was seen many times. The conserved final phenylalanine or tryptophan is absent from the CDR3, which likely points to a read error. The chain combines TRBV5-1 with TRBJ1-2, with TRBD1 identical over 7 bases. Germline V gene sequence: CDR1 SGHRS, CDR2 YFSETQ. Germline trimming cut 4 bases from V and 2 bases from J; bases unmatched to any gene: 2. The CDR3 length is 13 residues. The CDR3 DNA sequence: TGCGCCAGCAGCCCGGACAGGAACTATGGCTACACCAAC. The encoded protein is CASSPDRNYGYTN.

This clonotype has a count of ten or more. V usage is TRBV20-1 and J usage is TRBJ1-1; no reliable D call. CDR1 and CDR2 from the germline V gene are DFQATT and SNEGSKA (reference sequence). This CDR3 comprises 12 residues. Between the trimmed V and J ends, which lost 4 bases and 5 bases, there was a span of 11 bases. The DNA of the CDR3 is TGCAGTGCTACCCTAGGACGGACTGAAGCTTTCTTT. This sequence encodes CSATLGRTEAFF.

This clonotype was seen many times. V and J are TRBV29-1 and TRBJ1-2; D remains ambiguous. The CDR3 is made up of 12 amino acids. V dropped 6 bases and J dropped 6 bases, with 14 bases sitting between them. Germline V gene sequence: CDR1 SQVTM, CDR2 ANQGSEA. CDR3 in amino acids: CSVEREPNGYTF. Here the CDR3 DNA reads TGCAGCGTGGAAAGGGAACCCAATGGCTACACCTTC.

V usage is TRBV23-1 and J usage is TRBJ2-3; D not certain. TRBV23-1 is known as an ORF, though its function is uncertain. V gave up 3 bases and J gave up 0 bases, with 10 bases separating them. The CDR3 is made up of 15 amino acids. In nucleotides, the CDR3 is TGCGCCAGCAGTCATATGGGGAATAGCACAGATACGCAGTATTTT. As protein: CASSHMGNSTDTQYF.

This clonotype was seen ten or more times. The chain combines TRBV5-1 with TRBJ1-1; no firm D call. CDR3 length: 14 residues. CDR1 SGHRS and CDR2 YFSETQ come from the germline V gene. V was shortened by 1 base and J by 2 bases, with 9 bases between the two germline ends. The DNA of the CDR3 is TGCGCCAGCAGCTTGTCAAGGGTAAACACTGAAGCTTTCTTT. It is translated as CASSLSRVNTEAFF.

This clonotype was detected ten times or more. The rearrangement uses TRBV20-1 and TRBJ1-5; tentatively, D is TRBD1 (5 bases). Germline-derived CDR1 and CDR2 are DFQATT and SNEGSKA (reference sequence). Trimming cost V 3 bases and J 1 base, with 13 bases left between them. The CDR3 is 15 amino acids. In nucleotides, the CDR3 is TGCAGTGCTAGTGACTGGGGCTTAAGCAATCAGCCCCAGCATTTT. Its translation: CSASDWGLSNQPQHF.

Many counts were recorded for this clonotype. The gene calls are TRBV6-6 and TRBJ1-6; D not certain. V dropped 2 bases and J dropped 5 bases, with 7 bases sitting between them. Germline V gene lookup returns CDR1 MNHNY and CDR2 SVGAGI (reference sequence). This CDR3 contains 14 residues. The chain's CDR3 is CASSYEADNSPLHF. The CDR3 nucleotides are TGTGCCAGCAGTTACGAGGCAGATAATTCACCCCTCCACTTT.